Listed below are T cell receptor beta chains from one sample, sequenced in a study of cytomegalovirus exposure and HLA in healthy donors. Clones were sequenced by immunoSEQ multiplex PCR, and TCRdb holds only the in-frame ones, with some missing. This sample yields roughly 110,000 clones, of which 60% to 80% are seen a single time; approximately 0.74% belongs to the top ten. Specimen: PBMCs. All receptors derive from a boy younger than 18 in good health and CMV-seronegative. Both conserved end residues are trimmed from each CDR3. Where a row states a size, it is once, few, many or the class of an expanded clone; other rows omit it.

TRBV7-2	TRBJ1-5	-	ASSSDRGGNQPQH
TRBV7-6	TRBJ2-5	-	ASSLALAGGETQY
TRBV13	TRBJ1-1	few	ASSRVRGGTEAF
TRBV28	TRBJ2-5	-	ASNPSRLAGNRETQY
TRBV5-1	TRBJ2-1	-	ASSFTRGLATDEQF
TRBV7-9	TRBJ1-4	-	ASSLDRGKLF
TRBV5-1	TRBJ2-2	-	ACRVLGTVLTGELF
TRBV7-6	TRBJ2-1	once	ASSARYRASYNEQF
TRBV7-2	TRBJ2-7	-	ASSLNGGHIYEQY
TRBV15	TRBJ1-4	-	ATSSDTGGTNEKLF
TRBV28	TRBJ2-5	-	ASRFGQFQETQY
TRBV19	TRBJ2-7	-	ASIKRTFSYEQY
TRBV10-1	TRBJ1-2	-	ASSDSQGDGYT
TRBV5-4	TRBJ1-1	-	ASSFQGLLNTEAF
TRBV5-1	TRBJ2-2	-	ASSMGQYGELF
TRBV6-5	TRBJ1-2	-	ASSRTLQGPRGYT
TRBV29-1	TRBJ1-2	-	SVRLIAAYGYT
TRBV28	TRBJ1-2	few	ASSPNYRVAGYT
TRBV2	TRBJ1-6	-	ASSESPRGTSPLH
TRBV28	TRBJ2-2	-	ASSLIGEAGELF
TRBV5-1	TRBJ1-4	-	ASCPSGTAPNEKLF
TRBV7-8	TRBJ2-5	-	ASSLFLAGGSISETQY
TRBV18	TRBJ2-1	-	ASSPPEGISYNEQF
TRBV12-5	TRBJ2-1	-	ASGLVPPRRQGRLYEQF
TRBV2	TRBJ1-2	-	ASGTGSYGYT
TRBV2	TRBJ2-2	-	ASSVQGTDTGELF
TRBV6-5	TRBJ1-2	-	ASSKRGTDYGYT